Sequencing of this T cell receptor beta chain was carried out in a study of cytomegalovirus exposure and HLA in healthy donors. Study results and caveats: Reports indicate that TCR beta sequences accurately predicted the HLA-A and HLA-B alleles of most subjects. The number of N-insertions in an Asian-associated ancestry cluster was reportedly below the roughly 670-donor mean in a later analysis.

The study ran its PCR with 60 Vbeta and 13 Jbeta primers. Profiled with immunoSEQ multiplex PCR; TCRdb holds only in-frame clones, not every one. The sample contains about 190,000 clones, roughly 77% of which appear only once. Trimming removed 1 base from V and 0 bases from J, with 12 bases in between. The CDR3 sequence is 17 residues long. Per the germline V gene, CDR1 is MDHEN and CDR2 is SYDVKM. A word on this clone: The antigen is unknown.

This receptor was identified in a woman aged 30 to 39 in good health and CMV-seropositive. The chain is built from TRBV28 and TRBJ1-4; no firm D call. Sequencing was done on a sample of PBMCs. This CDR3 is CASSLFGFGATNEKLFF. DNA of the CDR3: TGTGCCAGCAGTTTATTCGGTTTCGGTGCAACTAATGAAAAACTGTTTTTT.